The 10 T cell receptor beta chains presented below share a single source sample, sequenced in a study of shared clonotypes between healthy human individuals. Sequencing was performed with immunoSEQ multiplex PCR; in TCRdb, only in-frame clones are kept and a portion is missing. The sample consists of about 2.5 million clones, 85% to 95% of them appearing once. Specimen: naive CD4+ T cells from PBMCs. Subset indicated: CD45RA+ positively selected. These receptors all come from a man aged 18-30 years in good health. Some clones in this sample may be carry-over from other donors' samples.

The chain has TRBV10-3 and TRBJ2-1, with 8 bases fitting TRBD1. J gave up 9 bases and V 6 bases, and 7 bases lay outside the gene matches. Germline V gene sequence: CDR1 ENHRY, CDR2 SYGVKD. The CDR3 totals 13 residues. Written as DNA, the CDR3 is TGTGCCATCAGCCCGGACAGGGTGGGTGAGCAGTTCTTC. Its protein product is CAISPDRVGEQFF.

Comment on this clone: Other nucleotide sequences in the sample specify the same CDR3. V usage is TRBV9 and J usage is TRBJ2-3, with TRBD1 identical over 7 bases. This CDR3 contains 14 residues. The V segment lost 5 bases and the J segment 3 bases; nucleotides outside the gene matches: 6. The germline V gene has CDR1 SGDLS and CDR2 YYNGEE. The CDR3 DNA reads TGTGCCAGCAGTCCCCGGACAGGAACAGATACGCAGTATTTT. Translation gives CASSPRTGTDTQYF.

The V gene is TRBV6-5, the J gene TRBJ2-7; D gene uncertain. Germline V CDR1 and CDR2: MNHEY, SVGAGI. The V gene lost 6 bases and the J gene lost 5 bases, with 14 bases spanning the gap. There are 13 residues in the CDR3. The CDR3 spells CASRYPPAHEQYF. CDR3 sequence (DNA): TGTGCCAGCAGATATCCCCCGGCTCACGAGCAGTACTTC.

This clone showed up just once. The rearrangement links TRBV5-1 to TRBJ2-7; no firm D call. The CDR3 consists of 11 residues. Trimming pared 9 bases from V and 6 bases from J, leaving 13 bases between. The germline V gene encodes CDR1 SGHRS and CDR2 YFSETQ. The CDR3: CATFLAVEQYF. The DNA for the CDR3 is TGCGCCACCTTCCTGGCGGTCGAGCAGTACTTC.

This sequence joins TRBV5-6 and TRBJ1-1; no clear D. The CDR3 runs 15 residues. Germline CDR1 is SGHDT and CDR2 is YYEEEE. With 4 bases removed from V and 0 bases from J, the gap between germline ends came to 13 bases. The CDR3 here is CASSPRQLMNTEAFF. The CDR3 DNA reads as TGTGCCAGCAGCCCCCGACAACTGATGAACACTGAAGCTTTCTTT.

In its sample, this clone was seen once. V gene TRBV27 combines with J gene TRBJ1-1, with unresolved D. CDR1 is MNHEY, CDR2 SMNVEV, per germline (reference sequence). The CDR3 contains 16 residues. Between the trimmed V and J ends, which lost 5 bases and 4 bases, there was a span of 20 bases. The CDR3 coding sequence is TGTGCCAGCAGTACTGCCTCACCCCTCCATGGCACTGAAGCTTTCTTT. This codes for CASSTASPLHGTEAFF.

The chain has TRBV4-2 and TRBJ2-3; 8 positions agree with TRBD2. The CDR3 sequence is 22 residues long. The germline V gene encodes CDR1 LGHNA and CDR2 YNFKEQ. V was clipped by 0 bases and J by 2 bases; unmatched bases: 22. This chain's CDR3 is CASSQDAGKRPSGYLPTDTQYF. The DNA of the CDR3 is TGTGCCAGCAGCCAAGATGCAGGGAAAAGGCCTAGCGGGTATCTCCCCACAGATACGCAGTATTTT.

V and J are TRBV9 and TRBJ2-1; TRBD2 matches at 9 bases. Germline V gene data show CDR1 as SGDLS and CDR2 as YYNGEE. With 2 bases clipped from V and 1 base from J, the junction kept 7 bases outside the gene matches. The CDR3 contains 17 residues. CDR3 DNA sequence: TGTGCCAGCAGCGTGTATAGCGGGAGCGATTCCTACAATGAGCAGTTCTTC. This sequence encodes CASSVYSGSDSYNEQFF.

In regard to this clone: The sample holds other DNA sequences that translate to the same CDR3. The chain employs TRBV2 and TRBJ1-2, with D hard to call. The germline gives CDR1 SNHLY, CDR2 FYNNEI. The CDR3 spans 12 residues. V lost 4 bases and J lost 2, with 5 bases in between. The CDR3: CASSAENYGYTF. CDR3 coding DNA: TGTGCCAGCAGTGCTGAAAACTATGGCTACACCTTC.

This sequence joins TRBV27 and TRBJ2-5; possibly TRBD1 for D (5 bases). Trimming pared 2 bases from V and 1 base from J, leaving 20 bases between. CDR3 size: 18 residues. CDR1 MNHEY and CDR2 SMNVEV come from the germline V gene (reference sequence). CDR3 nucleotides: TGTGCCAGCAGTTTAAAGCGATCGTCCAGGGCAACCCAAGAGACCCAGTACTTC. This translates into CASSLKRSSRATQETQYF.